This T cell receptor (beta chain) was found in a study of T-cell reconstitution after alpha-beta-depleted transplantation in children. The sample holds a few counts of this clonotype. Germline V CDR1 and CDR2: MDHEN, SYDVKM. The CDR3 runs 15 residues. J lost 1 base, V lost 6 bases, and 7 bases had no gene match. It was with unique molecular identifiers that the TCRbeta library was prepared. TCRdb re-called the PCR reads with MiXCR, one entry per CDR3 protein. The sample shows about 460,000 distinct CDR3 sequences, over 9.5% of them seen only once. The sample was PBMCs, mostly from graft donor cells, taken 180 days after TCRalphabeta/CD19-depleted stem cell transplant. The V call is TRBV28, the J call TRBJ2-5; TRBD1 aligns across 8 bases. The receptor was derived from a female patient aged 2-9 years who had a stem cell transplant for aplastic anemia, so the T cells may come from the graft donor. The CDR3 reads CASSQDRVGQETQYF. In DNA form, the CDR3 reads TGTGCCAGCAGCCAGGACAGGGTGGGCCAAGAGACCCAGTACTTC. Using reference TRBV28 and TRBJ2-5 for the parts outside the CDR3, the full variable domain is DVKVTQSSRYLVKRTGEKVFLECVQDMDHENMFWYRQDPGLGLRLIYFSYDVKMKEKGDIPEGYSVSREKKERFSLILESASTNQTSMYLCASSQDRVGQETQYFGPGTRLLVL.